This T cell receptor (beta chain) was found in a study of human T cells and chemical hapten exposure. In the study overall: The scalp of each patient received a weekly diphenylcyclopropenone dose for the full roughly 24-week study. The patients, most of them female, presented with alopecia areata, totalis or universalis.

Time point described: patch test 3, about 24 weeks after DPC sensitization. Treatment denoted: therapeutic diphenylcyclopropenone sensitization with weekly scalp DPC. The CDR3 consists of 13 residues. In germline, CDR1 is DFQATT, CDR2 SNEGSKA (reference sequence). The germline V and J ends were trimmed by 6 bases and 6 bases, with 15 bases remaining between them. There are a few counts of this clonotype. In TCRdb, the RACE reads were re-called with MiXCR into one record per CDR3 protein. Here the sample spans tens of thousands of distinct CDR3 sequences, around 13% being singletons. Sequenced material: whole blood, taken in connection with sensitization to the hapten diphenylcyclopropenone (DPC). This sequence joins TRBV20-1 and TRBJ1-5; D remains unclear. The sequence came from a woman between 45 and 65 years old with alopecia areata. Some clones in this sample may be carry-over from other donors' samples. The CDR3 DNA reads TGCAGTGCCCCCCCAAGTCTCATTCAGCCCCAGCATTTT. This sequence encodes CSAPPSLIQPQHF.